The 15 T cell receptor beta chains presented below share a single source sample, sequenced in a study of a mutant IDH1 vaccine in newly diagnosed glioma. Their antigens are not known. Generated by immunoSEQ multiplex PCR, the TCRdb table keeps only in-frame clones and is missing some. The table has approximately 82,000 clones, 65% to 90% seen once. Time point defined: week 23, last vaccination. In every dose of vaccine, 300 ug of mutant IDH1 20-mer peptide was given alongside topical imiquimod. This specimen consisted of PBMCs, obtained from a glioma patient whose treatment included an IDH1 peptide vaccine. The receptor source for this set is a man in his thirties or forties with glioma. Some clones in this sample may be carry-over from other donors' samples.

This chain connects TRBV4-2 to TRBJ2-5; weak D call: TRBD2 (6 bases). From germline, CDR1 is LGHNA and CDR2 YNFKEQ. The CDR3 is made up of 15 amino acids. Trimming removed 0 bases at V and 3 bases at J, with 11 bases between. The CDR3: CASSQDLTGEETQYF. CDR3 bases: TGTGCCAGCAGCCAAGATCTGACGGGAGAAGAGACCCAGTACTTC.

The rearrangement joins TRBV7-2 to TRBJ2-2; 7 bases are shared with TRBD2. The ends lost 6 bases at V and 4 bases at J; junction bases unmatched: 8. In germline, CDR1 is SGHTA, CDR2 FQGNSA. This CDR3 is 15 amino acids long. CDR3: CASRPAGRSTGELFF. DNA for the CDR3: TGTGCCAGCAGGCCAGCGGGGCGGAGCACCGGGGAGCTGTTTTTT. The variable domain in full, completed from reference TRBV7-2 and TRBJ2-2, reads GAGVSQSPSNKVTEKGKDVELRCDPISGHTALYWYRQSLGQGLEFLIYFQGNSAPDKSGLPSDRFSAERTGGSVSTLTIQRTQQEDSAVYLCASRPAGRSTGELFFGEGSRLTVL.

The rearrangement links TRBV19 to TRBJ1-2, with 8 bases lining up with TRBD1. Germline lookup yields CDR1 LNHDA and CDR2 SQIVND (reference sequence). The CDR3 totals 15 residues. V dropped 5 bases and J dropped 5; count of bases not matched to a gene: 10. The CDR3 loop is CASSSPTGVYYGYTF. The CDR3 DNA sequence: TGTGCCAGTAGTTCTCCGACAGGGGTTTATTATGGCTACACCTTC.

The chain uses TRBV10-2 and TRBJ1-3; tentatively, D is TRBD1 (5 bases). The V and J ends lost 3 bases and 1 base respectively, with 13 bases between them. The CDR3 is 16 amino acids. CDR1 is WSHSY and CDR2 is SAAADI in the germline V gene. This chain's CDR3 is CASSDPGGLSGNTIYF. The DNA for the CDR3 is TGCGCCAGCAGTGATCCTGGGGGATTATCTGGAAACACCATATATTTT.

The table lists this clone with a few counts. The CDR3 region is CASRALTGSNQPQHF. DNA for the CDR3: TGTGCCAGCAGAGCCCTGACAGGGAGCAATCAGCCCCAGCATTTT. The chain joins TRBV6-1 to TRBJ1-5, with 7 positions matching TRBD1. Trimming cost V 6 bases and J 1 base; bases outside gene matches: 6. The CDR3 totals 15 residues. The germline V gene has CDR1 MNHNS and CDR2 SASEGT.

The genes are TRBV30 and TRBJ2-5; D is ambiguous. Trimming stripped 2 bases from V and 11 bases from J, with 15 bases between. CDR1 is GTSNPN and CDR2 is SVGIG in the germline V gene (reference sequence). The CDR3 loop spans 12 amino acids. CDR3 DNA sequence: TGTGCCTGGAGTAACCCCCGCAGTGAGCAGTACTTC. Translating gives CAWSNPRSEQYF.

J is TRBJ2-7 and V is TRBV28, with 7 bases identical to TRBD2. This CDR3 contains 14 residues. Germline assignment: CDR1 MDHEN and CDR2 SYDVKM. J lost 2 bases, V lost 7 bases, and 8 bases had no gene match. The CDR3 region is CASTGEGFTYEQYF. In DNA, the CDR3 is TGTGCCAGCACGGGGGAGGGGTTCACCTACGAGCAGTACTTC.

J is TRBJ1-1 and V is TRBV5-8; D might be TRBD1 (6 bases). CDR1 and CDR2 (germline): SGHTS, YDEGEE. V lost 5 bases and J lost 1, with 15 bases in between. This CDR3 is built from 15 residues. The CDR3 here is CASRPNRVGNTEAFF. Here the CDR3 DNA reads TGTGCCAGCAGGCCTAACAGGGTTGGGAACACTGAAGCTTTCTTT.

This rearrangement joins TRBV27 to TRBJ1-3; a possible D gene is TRBD1 (5 bases). This CDR3 spans 14 amino acids. Trimming pared 2 bases from V and 8 bases from J, leaving 13 bases between. The germline CDR1 and CDR2 sequences are MNHEY and SMNVEV (reference sequence). The CDR3 coding sequence is TGTGCCAGCAGTTTACGGGGCCAGCGTGACACCATATATTTT. Its translation: CASSLRGQRDTIYF.

The chain is built from TRBV11-3 and TRBJ1-1, with 7 bases lining up with TRBD1. V was clipped by 0 bases and J by 5 bases; unmatched bases: 0. Germline CDR1 SGHNT, CDR2 YENEEA. CDR3 length equals 13 residues. The CDR3 DNA sequence: TGTGCCAGCAGCTTAGACAGGGGGACTGAAGCTTTCTTT. This encodes CASSLDRGTEAFF.

As concerns this clone: Additional DNA sequences in this sample encode the identical CDR3. This chain joins TRBV7-9 and TRBJ2-5, with no clear D. CDR1 is SEHNR, CDR2 FQNEAQ, per germline (reference sequence). The CDR3 consists of 13 residues. The V end lost 11 bases, the J end lost 7 bases, and 20 bases lay between the germline ends. The DNA for the CDR3 is TGTGCCGGAATTGGAGAGATAGGTGGGACCCAGTACTTC. Amino acid sequence: CAGIGEIGGTQYF.

This chain uses TRBV29-1 with TRBJ2-1; D possibly corresponds to TRBD1 (6 bases). CDR3 length: 12 residues. Trimming shortened V by 4 bases and J by 3 bases, and 7 bases separated the two germline ends. Germline V gene lookup returns CDR1 SQVTM and CDR2 ANQGSEA. The CDR3 DNA reads TGCAGCGTTGTAGGGGGCTACAATGAGCAGTTCTTC. This gives the protein CSVVGGYNEQFF.

This chain uses TRBV9 with TRBJ1-1, with TRBD1 as a possible D gene (5 bases). CDR1 and CDR2 (germline): SGDLS, YYNGEE. This CDR3 is 15 amino acids long. V lost 6 bases and J lost 0, with 15 bases in between. Written as DNA, the CDR3 is TGTGCCAGCACCAACGGTGAGGGGTTGAACACTGAAGCTTTCTTT. This codes for CASTNGEGLNTEAFF.

The chain employs TRBV5-6 and TRBJ1-6; D call uncertain. V shed 6 bases and J shed 12 bases, with 19 bases lying between them. This CDR3 has 14 amino acids. Per germline, CDR1 SGHDT and CDR2 YYEEEE. CDR3 DNA sequence: TGTGCCAGCAACCCTGGCGGTATGGTAGGACCCCTCCACTTT. Protein product: CASNPGGMVGPLHF.

In this sample, this clone turned up a few times. The rearrangement uses TRBV4-2 and TRBJ1-4; D ambiguous. V was clipped by 0 bases and J by 5 bases, with 10 bases between them. There are 15 residues in the CDR3. Germline V gives CDR1 LGHNA, CDR2 YNFKEQ. CDR3 nucleotide sequence: TGTGCCAGCAGCCAAGATAGGGCCGGGAATGAAAAACTGTTTTTT. Amino acid sequence: CASSQDRAGNEKLFF.